Sequencing of this TCR beta chain was carried out in a study of tumor-infiltrating lymphocytes in primary liver carcinoma. This clonotype has at least ten counts. Co-extraction of RNA and DNA was performed on about 20-32 mg of unsorted bulk tissue. The investigators made TCR beta cDNA from about 500 ng total RNA, using a constant-region primer. Three nested multiplex PCR rounds of slightly modified ARM-PCR generated TCR beta libraries. TCRdb processed the multiplex PCR reads anew with MiXCR; each CDR3 protein has one entry. The sample shows 95,000 to 100,000 distinct CDR3 sequences, approximately 70% of them seen only once. Sequenced input: liver tumor tissue from sampling region 2. This sample's subset: tumor region T2, inferior pole. The receptor was isolated from a woman aged 60 to 75 with primary liver carcinoma and hepatitis B virus infection.

This chain's CDR3 is CAWSGITRETQYF. The DNA of the CDR3 is TGTGCCTGGAGTGGGATTACCCGGGAGACCCAGTACTTC. The rearrangement joins TRBV30 to TRBJ2-5; no clear D. The ends were cut back, 1 base at V and 5 bases at J, with 11 bases in the middle. Germline lookup yields CDR1 GTSNPN and CDR2 SVGIG (reference sequence). The CDR3 runs to 13 residues. Looking up the rest from reference TRBV30 and TRBJ2-5 gives the full variable domain: SQTIHQWPATLVQPVGSPLSLECTVEGTSNPNLYWYRQAAGRGLQLLFYSVGIGQISSEVPQNLSASRPQDRQFILSSKKLLLSDSGFYLCAWSGITRETQYFGPGTRLLVL.